This is a list of T cell receptor beta chains from one sample in a study of monozygotic twins with inflammatory bowel disease. TCRdb re-called the 5' RACE reads; every CDR3 protein appears as one record, without DNA. Here the sample table reports some 150,000 distinct CDR3 sequences. Sequencing was done on a sample of blood. Source of these receptors: a human donor with ulcerative colitis or Crohn's disease, or a healthy co-twin of an affected twin (not recorded which). The CDR3 runs from the conserved cysteine through the conserved F or W.

TRBV6-5,TRBJ2-1,CASSSRTGLTGGEQFF
TRBV14,TRBJ2-1,CASSHLRSLGNEQFF
TRBV15,TRBJ2-1,CATSRAPSGRINEQFF
TRBV5-1,TRBJ2-7,CASRKRGQGYEQYF
TRBV24-1,TRBJ2-1,CATSDSIWDEQFF
TRBV7-9,TRBJ1-5,CASSVGTNQPQHF
TRBV19,TRBJ2-2,CASSIRGTGELFF
TRBV28,TRBJ2-2,CASYPMGGLYTGELFF
TRBV7-2,TRBJ2-7,CASSLVPGDYEQYF
TRBV7-6,TRBJ2-5,CASSPIEAGDQETQYF
TRBV5-6,TRBJ1-1,CASSLVGRTEAFF
TRBV11-1,TRBJ2-5,CASSLVPDIEETQYF
TRBV5-4,TRBJ2-3,CASRPTPGSTDTQYF
TRBV6-1,TRBJ2-7,CASSPPGLAGREQYF
TRBV20-1,TRBJ2-7,CSARLGGSYEQYF
TRBV12-3/TRBV12-4,TRBJ1-5,CASSLRPIHGNQPQHF
TRBV20-1,TRBJ2-3,CSAREGTGDSDTQYF
TRBV29-1,TRBJ2-5,CSVTQGIETQYF
TRBV5-6,TRBJ2-4,CASSPGTGALPRYF
TRBV7-3,TRBJ1-1,CASRPGHMNTEAFF
TRBV5-1,TRBJ2-7,CASSSPPGPLYEQYF
TRBV7-9,TRBJ2-2,CASSPGGTANTGELFF
TRBV7-2,TRBJ2-5,CASSPWGGPETQYF
TRBV6-5,TRBJ1-1,CASSYSMGRGTEAFF
TRBV24-1,TRBJ1-5,CATSEGGQGNISPQHF
TRBV12-3/TRBV12-4,TRBJ1-2,CASSSSGTGNGYTF
TRBV20-1,TRBJ1-1,CSVRRPNTEAFF
TRBV20-1,TRBJ1-5,CSARKFSGQGSGPQHF
TRBV3-1,TRBJ1-1,CASSQRGWRPARTEAFF
TRBV6-6,TRBJ2-1,CASSVDGASNEQFF
TRBV5-5,TRBJ1-4,CASSQPGLSSEKLFF
TRBV7-9,TRBJ1-3,CASSLENAEPSGNTIYF
TRBV7-8,TRBJ2-7,CASRDRDLPYEQYF
TRBV7-9,TRBJ2-7,CASSFTPGQVSYEQYF
TRBV24-1,TRBJ1-5,CATSDPRGQSGSSNQPQHF
TRBV6-5,TRBJ2-7,CASRMTGNYEQYF
TRBV6-2/TRBV6-3,TRBJ1-1,CASSPGQDGNTEAFF
TRBV20-1,TRBJ2-1,CSASSGASYNEQFF
TRBV7-2,TRBJ1-5,CASSPSGRNSNQPQHF
TRBV27,TRBJ1-6,CASSFGRSYNSPLHF
TRBV7-3,TRBJ2-7,CASSLNPADWGEQYF
TRBV7-9,TRBJ2-5,CASSFLRHQETQYF
TRBV6-1,TRBJ1-4,CASLRAGEKLLF
TRBV5-1,TRBJ2-7,CASSPGTSDYEQYF
TRBV28,TRBJ2-1,CASSAGRSGLAGVPNAYNEQFF
TRBV7-3,TRBJ1-1,CASSLLPRGDTEAFF
TRBV7-8,TRBJ2-3,CASSLARGTSAPNTQYF
TRBV4-3,TRBJ2-1,CASSLTPGLAVYNEQFF
TRBV19,TRBJ1-5,CASSSLKSPRHQPQHF
TRBV6-1,TRBJ2-1,CASLGQPGYNEQFF
TRBV6-5,TRBJ1-2,CASSFHGGLTYGYTF
TRBV19,TRBJ2-5,CASTLGASGETQYF
TRBV2,TRBJ2-7,CASSEGGAAYF